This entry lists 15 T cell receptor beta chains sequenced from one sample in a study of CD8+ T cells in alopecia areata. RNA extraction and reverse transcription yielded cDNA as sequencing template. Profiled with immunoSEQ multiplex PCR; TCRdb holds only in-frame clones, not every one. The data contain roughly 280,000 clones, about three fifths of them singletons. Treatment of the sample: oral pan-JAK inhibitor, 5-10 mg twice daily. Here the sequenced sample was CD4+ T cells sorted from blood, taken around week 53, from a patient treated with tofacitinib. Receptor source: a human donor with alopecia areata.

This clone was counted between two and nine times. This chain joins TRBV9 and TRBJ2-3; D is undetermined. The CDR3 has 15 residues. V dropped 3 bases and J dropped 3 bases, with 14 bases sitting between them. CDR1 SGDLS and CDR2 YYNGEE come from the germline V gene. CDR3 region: CASSAGLGQTDTQYF. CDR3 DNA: TGTGCCAGCAGCGCGGGCCTAGGTCAGACAGATACGCAGTATTTT.

The CDR3 sequence is CASSRLLGGRSPLHF. The DNA for the CDR3 is TGCGCCAGCAGCCGCCTTTTGGGGGGGAGGTCACCCCTCCACTTT. This chain links TRBV4-3 with TRBJ1-6; the D gene is possibly TRBD1 (5 bases). The V gene's germline CDR1 is LGHNA and CDR2 YSLEER. CDR3 size: 15 residues. V was clipped by 4 bases and J by 10 bases, with 17 bases between them.

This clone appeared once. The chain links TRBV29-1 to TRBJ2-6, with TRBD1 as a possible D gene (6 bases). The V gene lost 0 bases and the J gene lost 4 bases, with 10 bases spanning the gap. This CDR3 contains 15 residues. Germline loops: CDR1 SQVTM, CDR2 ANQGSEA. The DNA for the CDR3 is TGCAGCGTTGAAGATACAGGGCCCGGGGCCAACGTCCTGACTTTC. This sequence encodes CSVEDTGPGANVLTF.

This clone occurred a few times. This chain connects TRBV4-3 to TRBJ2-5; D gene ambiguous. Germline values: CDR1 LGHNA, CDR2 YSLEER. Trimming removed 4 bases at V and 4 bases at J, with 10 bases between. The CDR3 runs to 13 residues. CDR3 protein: CASSLRGVETQYF. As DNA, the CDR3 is TGCGCCAGCAGCCTACGTGGGGTAGAGACCCAGTACTTC.

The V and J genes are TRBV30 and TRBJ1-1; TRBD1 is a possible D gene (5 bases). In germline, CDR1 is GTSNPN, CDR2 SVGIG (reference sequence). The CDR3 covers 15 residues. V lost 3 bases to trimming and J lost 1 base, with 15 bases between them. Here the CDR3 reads CAWSPPGLSNTEAFF. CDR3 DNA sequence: TGTGCCTGGAGCCCCCCGGGACTTTCGAACACTGAAGCTTTCTTT.

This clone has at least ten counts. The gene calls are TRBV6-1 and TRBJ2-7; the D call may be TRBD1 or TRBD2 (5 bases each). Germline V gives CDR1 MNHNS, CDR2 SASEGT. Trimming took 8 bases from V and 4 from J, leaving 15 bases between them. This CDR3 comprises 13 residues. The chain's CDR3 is CASGTASSYEQYF. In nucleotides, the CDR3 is TGTGCCAGCGGGACCGCCAGTAGTTACGAGCAGTACTTC.

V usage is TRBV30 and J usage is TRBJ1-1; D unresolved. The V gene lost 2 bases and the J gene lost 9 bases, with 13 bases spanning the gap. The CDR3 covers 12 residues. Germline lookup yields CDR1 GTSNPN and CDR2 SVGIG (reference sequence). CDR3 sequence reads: CAWSSSDLKAFF. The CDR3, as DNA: TGTGCCTGGAGTTCCTCCGACCTTAAAGCTTTCTTT.

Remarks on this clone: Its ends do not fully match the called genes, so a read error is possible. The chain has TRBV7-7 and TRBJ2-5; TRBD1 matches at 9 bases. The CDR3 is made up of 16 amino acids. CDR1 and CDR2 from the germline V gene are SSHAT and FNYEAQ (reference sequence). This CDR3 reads CASSFLGQGGSETQYF. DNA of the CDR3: TGTGCTAGCAGCTTCCTGGGACAGGGAGGATCAGAGACCCAGTACTTC.

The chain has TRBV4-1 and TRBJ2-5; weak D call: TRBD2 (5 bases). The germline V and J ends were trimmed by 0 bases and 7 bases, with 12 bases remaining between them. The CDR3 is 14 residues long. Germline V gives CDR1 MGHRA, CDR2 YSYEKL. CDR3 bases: TGCGCCAGCAGCCAAGAAGAGCGGCACCGGACCCAGTACTTC. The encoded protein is CASSQEERHRTQYF.

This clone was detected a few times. The CDR3 spells CASSLAQGTGGGYTF. In DNA, the CDR3 is TGTGCCAGCAGCTTAGCCCAAGGGACAGGGGGCGGCTACACCTTC. The rearrangement uses TRBV7-6 and TRBJ1-2, with TRBD1 matching 12 bases. Germline lookup yields CDR1 SGHVS and CDR2 FNYEAQ. J gave up 8 bases and V 0 bases, and 4 bases lay outside the gene matches. The CDR3 extends over 15 amino acids.

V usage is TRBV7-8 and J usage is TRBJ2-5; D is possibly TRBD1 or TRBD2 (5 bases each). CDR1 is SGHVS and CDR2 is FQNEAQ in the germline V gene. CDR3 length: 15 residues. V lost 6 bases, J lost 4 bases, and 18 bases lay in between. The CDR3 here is CASRTQGPDPETQYF. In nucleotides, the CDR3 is TGTGCCAGCAGGACGCAGGGACCCGACCCAGAGACCCAGTACTTC. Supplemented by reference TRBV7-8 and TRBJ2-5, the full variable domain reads GAGVSQSPRYKVAKRGQDVALRCDPISGHVSLFWYQQALGQGPEFLTYFQNEAQLDKSGLPSDRFFAERPEGSVSTLKIQRTQQEDSAVYLCASRTQGPDPETQYFGPGTRLLVL.

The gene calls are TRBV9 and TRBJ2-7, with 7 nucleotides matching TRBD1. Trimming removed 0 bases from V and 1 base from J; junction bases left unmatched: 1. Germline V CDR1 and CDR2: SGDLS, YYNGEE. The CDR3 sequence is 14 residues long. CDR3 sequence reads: CASSVEGQSYEQYF. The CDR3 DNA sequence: TGTGCCAGCAGCGTAGAGGGACAGTCCTACGAGCAGTACTTC.

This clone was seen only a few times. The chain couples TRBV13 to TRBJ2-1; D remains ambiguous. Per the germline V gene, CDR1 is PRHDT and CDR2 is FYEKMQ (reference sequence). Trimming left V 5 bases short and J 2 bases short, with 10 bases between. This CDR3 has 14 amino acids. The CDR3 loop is CASSSRITYNEQFF. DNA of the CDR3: TGTGCCAGCAGCAGCAGGATTACCTACAATGAGCAGTTCTTC.

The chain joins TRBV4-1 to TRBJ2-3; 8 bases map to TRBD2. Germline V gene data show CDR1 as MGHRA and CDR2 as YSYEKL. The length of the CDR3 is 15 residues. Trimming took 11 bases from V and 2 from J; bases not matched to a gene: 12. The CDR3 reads CASSKALADTDTQYF. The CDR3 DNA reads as TGCGCCTCCTCCAAGGCACTAGCGGACACAGATACGCAGTATTTT.

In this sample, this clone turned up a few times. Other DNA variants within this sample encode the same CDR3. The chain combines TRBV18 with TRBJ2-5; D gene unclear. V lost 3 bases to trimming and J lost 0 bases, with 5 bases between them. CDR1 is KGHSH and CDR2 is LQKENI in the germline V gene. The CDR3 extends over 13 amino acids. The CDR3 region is CASSPINQETQYF. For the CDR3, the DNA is TGTGCCAGCTCACCGATAAACCAAGAGACCCAGTACTTC.